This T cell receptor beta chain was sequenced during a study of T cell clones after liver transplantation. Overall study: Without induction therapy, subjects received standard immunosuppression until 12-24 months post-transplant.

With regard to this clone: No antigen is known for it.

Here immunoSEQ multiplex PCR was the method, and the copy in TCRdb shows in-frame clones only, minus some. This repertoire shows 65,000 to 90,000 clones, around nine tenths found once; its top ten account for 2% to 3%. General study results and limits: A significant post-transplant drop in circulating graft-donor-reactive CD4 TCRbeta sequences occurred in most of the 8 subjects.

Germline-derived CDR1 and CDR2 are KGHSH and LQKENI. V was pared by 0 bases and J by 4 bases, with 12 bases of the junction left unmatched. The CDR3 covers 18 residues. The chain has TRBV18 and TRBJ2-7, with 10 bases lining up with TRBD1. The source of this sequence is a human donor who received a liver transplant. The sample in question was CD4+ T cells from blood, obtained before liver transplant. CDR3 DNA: TGTGCCAGCTCACCACCCCCCCTGAACCGGGACAGGGGTTACGAGCAGTACTTC. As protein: CASSPPPLNRDRGYEQYF.